Below are 9 T cell receptor beta chains sequenced from a single sample in a study of blood T cell repertoires in COVID-19. The data were produced by immunoSEQ multiplex PCR, yet TCRdb's version contains in-frame clones alone and is incomplete. The sample lists 200,000 to 250,000 clones, just over 90% occurring once. The source material was peripheral blood. The receptor source for this set is a man under 40 with acute or convalescent COVID-19.

The V and J genes are TRBV11-3 and TRBJ2-1, with 16 bases that match TRBD2. The CDR3 is 17 residues long. Losses at the gene ends were 5 bases for V and 13 bases for J; bases not matched to a gene: 14. In germline, CDR1 is SGHNT, CDR2 YENEEA. CDR3 sequence: CASSHYTAGLAGGRQFF. CDR3 bases: TGTGCCAGCAGCCATTACACGGCGGGACTAGCGGGAGGGAGACAGTTCTTC.

A few counts support this clone. This chain uses TRBV29-1 with TRBJ2-3, with D unclear. V was cut by 0 bases and J by 2 bases, with 15 bases left in between. Germline CDR1 and CDR2: SQVTM and ANQGSEA. The length of the CDR3 is 16 residues. CDR3 DNA: TGCAGCGTTGAAGATCGTGAGCGTCATAACACAGATACGCAGTATTTT. This codes for CSVEDRERHNTDTQYF.

This clone appeared once. The genes are TRBV28 and TRBJ1-3; 8 nucleotides agree with TRBD1. J was trimmed by 4 bases and V by 3 bases; bases with no gene match: 2. The CDR3 sequence is 14 residues long. The germline V gene encodes CDR1 MDHEN and CDR2 SYDVKM. This chain's CDR3 is CASSFSGGGNTIYF. CDR3 DNA: TGTGCCAGCAGTTTTTCAGGGGGCGGAAACACCATATATTTT.

The chain carries TRBV5-3 and TRBJ2-5; 8 bases align to TRBD2. TRBV5-3 is labeled an ORF, and its function is uncertain. J was trimmed by 3 bases and V by 10 bases; bases with no gene match: 11. The CDR3 covers 14 residues. The CDR3 reads CARSTSGGEETQYF. In DNA, the CDR3 is TGTGCCCGATCCACGAGCGGGGGAGAAGAGACCCAGTACTTC.

The chain has TRBV19 and TRBJ1-1; 7 nucleotides match TRBD1. The germline gives CDR1 LNHDA, CDR2 SQIVND (reference sequence). CDR3 length equals 14 residues. Trimming took 5 bases from V and 1 from J; bases not matched to a gene: 4. The CDR3: CASSPPGGNTEAFF. The DNA of the CDR3 is TGTGCCAGTAGTCCCCCAGGGGGGAACACTGAAGCTTTCTTT.

The chain recombines TRBV3-1 (or the pseudogene TRBV3-2) with TRBJ1-1; maybe TRBD1 (5 bases). V lost 7 bases and J 2 bases, leaving 8 bases between the germline ends. In germline, CDR1 is LGHDT, CDR2 YNNKEL (reference sequence). This CDR3 comprises 12 residues. The CDR3 here is CASTGTNTEAFF. CDR3 in DNA: TGTGCCAGCACCGGGACTAACACTGAAGCTTTCTTT.

The chain links TRBV28 to TRBJ1-2, with D tentatively TRBD1 (6 bases). Germline V gives CDR1 MDHEN, CDR2 SYDVKM. The ends were cut back, 6 bases at V and 8 bases at J, with 13 bases in the middle. This CDR3 spans 12 amino acids. The CDR3 protein is CASRPGTYGYTF. CDR3 DNA: TGTGCCAGCAGGCCCGGGACATACGGCTACACCTTC.

The chain couples TRBV19 to TRBJ2-5, with 10 positions matching TRBD1. The germline CDR1 and CDR2 sequences are LNHDA and SQIVND (reference sequence). The CDR3 extends over 12 amino acids. Trimming at V came to 5 bases and at J to 6 bases, leaving 0 bases not matched to a gene. CDR3 sequence reads: CASSDRGQTQYF. CDR3 nucleotide sequence: TGTGCCAGTAGTGACAGGGGGCAGACCCAGTACTTC.

The J gene is TRBJ2-1, the V gene TRBV14, with D possibly matching TRBD2 (5 bases). V was clipped by 3 bases and J by 13 bases, with 16 bases between them. The CDR3 extends over 13 amino acids. The germline V gene encodes CDR1 SGHDN and CDR2 FVKESK. Here the CDR3 DNA reads TGTGCCAGCAGCCAGCTGACTACAACTACACAGTTCTTC. It yields the protein CASSQLTTTTQFF.